The clone carrying this T cell receptor (beta chain) came up a few times. The data are from a study of T cells after yellow fever vaccination. Germline CDR1 is MNHEY and CDR2 is SMNVEV (reference sequence). The CDR3 consists of 14 residues. Trimming removed 6 bases from V and 4 bases from J, with 13 bases in between. From the 5' RACE reads, TCRdb called clonotypes with MiXCR, one entry per CDR3 protein. The sample has hundreds of thousands of distinct CDR3 sequences; 13% are singletons. The receptor's source is a man aged 30-40 years who received the YFV17D yellow fever vaccine. This specimen was PBMCs, taken on the day of the yellow fever booster vaccination. The chain combines TRBV27 with TRBJ1-5, with D perhaps matching TRBD1 (6 bases). DNA for the CDR3: TGTGCCAGCAGGGAACAGGGTTCGAATCAGCCCCAGCATTTT. Its protein is CASREQGSNQPQHF.